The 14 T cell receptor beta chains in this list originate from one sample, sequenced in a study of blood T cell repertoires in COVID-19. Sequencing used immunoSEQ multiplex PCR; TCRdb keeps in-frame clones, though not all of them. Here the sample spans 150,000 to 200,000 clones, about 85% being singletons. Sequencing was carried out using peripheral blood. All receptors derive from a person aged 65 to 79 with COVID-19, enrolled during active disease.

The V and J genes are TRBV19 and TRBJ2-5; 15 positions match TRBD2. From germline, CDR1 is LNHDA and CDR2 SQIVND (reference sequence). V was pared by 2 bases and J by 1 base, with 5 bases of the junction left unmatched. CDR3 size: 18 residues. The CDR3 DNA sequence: TGTGCCAGTAGTATAAGGGGACTAGCGGGAGGATTCCAAGAGACCCAGTACTTC. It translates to CASSIRGLAGGFQETQYF.

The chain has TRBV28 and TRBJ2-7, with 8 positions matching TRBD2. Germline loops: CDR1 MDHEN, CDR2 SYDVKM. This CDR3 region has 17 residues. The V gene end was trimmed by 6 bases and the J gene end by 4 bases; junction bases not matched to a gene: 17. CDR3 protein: CASSPRGGRVGLYEQYF. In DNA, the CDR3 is TGTGCCAGCAGCCCCCGGGGGGGCCGGGTGGGCCTTTACGAGCAGTACTTC.

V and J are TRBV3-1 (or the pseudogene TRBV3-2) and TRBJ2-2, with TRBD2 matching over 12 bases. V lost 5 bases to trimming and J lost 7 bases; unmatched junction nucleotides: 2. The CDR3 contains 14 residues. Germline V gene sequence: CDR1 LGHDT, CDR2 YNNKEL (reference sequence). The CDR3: CASSGLAGSGELFF. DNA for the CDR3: TGTGCCAGCAGCGGACTAGCGGGGAGCGGGGAGCTGTTTTTT.

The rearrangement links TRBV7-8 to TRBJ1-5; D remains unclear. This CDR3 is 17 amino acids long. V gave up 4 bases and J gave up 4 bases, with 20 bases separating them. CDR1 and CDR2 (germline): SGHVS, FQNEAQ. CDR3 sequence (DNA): TGTGCCAGCAGCTCCGGAGGGAGGGCGGTAAAAAATCAGCCCCAGCATTTT. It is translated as CASSSGGRAVKNQPQHF. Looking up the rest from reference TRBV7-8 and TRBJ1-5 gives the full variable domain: GAGVSQSPRYKVAKRGQDVALRCDPISGHVSLFWYQQALGQGPEFLTYFQNEAQLDKSGLPSDRFFAERPEGSVSTLKIQRTQQEDSAVYLCASSSGGRAVKNQPQHFGDGTRLSIL.

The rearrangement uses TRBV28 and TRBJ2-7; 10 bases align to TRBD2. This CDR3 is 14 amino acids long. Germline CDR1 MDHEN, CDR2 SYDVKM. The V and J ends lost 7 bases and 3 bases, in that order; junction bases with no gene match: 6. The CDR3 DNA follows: TGTGCCAGCACCTTAGCGGGAGGCCGCTACGAGCAGTACTTC. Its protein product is CASTLAGGRYEQYF.

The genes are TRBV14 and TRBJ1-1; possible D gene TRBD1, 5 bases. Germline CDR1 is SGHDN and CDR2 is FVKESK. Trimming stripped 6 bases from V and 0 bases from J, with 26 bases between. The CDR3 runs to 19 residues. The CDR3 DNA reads TGTGCCAGCAGTTTAAGGGTTCCAATGGGGCTCCGTATGAACACTGAAGCTTTCTTT. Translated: CASSLRVPMGLRMNTEAFF.

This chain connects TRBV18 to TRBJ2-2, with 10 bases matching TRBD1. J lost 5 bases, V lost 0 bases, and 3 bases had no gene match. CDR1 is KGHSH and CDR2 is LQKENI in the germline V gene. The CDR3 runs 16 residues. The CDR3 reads CASSPPRTGGTGELFF. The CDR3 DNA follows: TGTGCCAGCTCACCACCGCGGACAGGGGGGACCGGGGAGCTGTTTTTT.

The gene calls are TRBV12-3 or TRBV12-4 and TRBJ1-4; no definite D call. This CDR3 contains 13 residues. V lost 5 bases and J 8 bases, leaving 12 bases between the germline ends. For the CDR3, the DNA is TGTGCCAGCAGTCCCCCCGGGGTCGAAAAACTGTTTTTT. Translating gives CASSPPGVEKLFF.

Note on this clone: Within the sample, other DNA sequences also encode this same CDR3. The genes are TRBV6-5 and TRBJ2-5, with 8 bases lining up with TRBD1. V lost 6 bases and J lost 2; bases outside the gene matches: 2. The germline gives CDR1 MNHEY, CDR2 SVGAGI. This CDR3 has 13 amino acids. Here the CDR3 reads CASRGTGQETQYF. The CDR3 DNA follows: TGTGCCAGCAGGGGGACAGGACAAGAGACCCAGTACTTC.

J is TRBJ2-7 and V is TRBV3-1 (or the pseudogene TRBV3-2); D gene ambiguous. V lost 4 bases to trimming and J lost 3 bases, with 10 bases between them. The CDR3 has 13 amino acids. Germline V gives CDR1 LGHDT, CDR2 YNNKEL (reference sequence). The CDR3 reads CASSPAADYEQYF. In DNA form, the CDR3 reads TGTGCCAGCAGCCCCGCTGCGGACTACGAGCAGTACTTC.

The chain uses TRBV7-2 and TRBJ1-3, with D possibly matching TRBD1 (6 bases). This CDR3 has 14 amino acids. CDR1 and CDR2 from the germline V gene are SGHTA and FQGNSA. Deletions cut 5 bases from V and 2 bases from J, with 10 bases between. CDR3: CASSPNRAGNTIYF. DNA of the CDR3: TGTGCCAGCAGCCCCAACAGGGCTGGAAACACCATATATTTT.

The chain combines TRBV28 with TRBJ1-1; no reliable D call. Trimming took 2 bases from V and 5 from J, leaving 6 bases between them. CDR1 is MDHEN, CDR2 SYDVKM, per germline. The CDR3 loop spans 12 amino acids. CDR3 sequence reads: CASSLRWTEAFF. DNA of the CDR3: TGTGCCAGCAGTTTACGGTGGACTGAAGCTTTCTTT.

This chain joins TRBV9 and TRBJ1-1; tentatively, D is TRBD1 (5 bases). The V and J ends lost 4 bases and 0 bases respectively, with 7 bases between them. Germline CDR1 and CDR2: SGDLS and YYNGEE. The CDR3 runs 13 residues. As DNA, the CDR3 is TGTGCCAGCAGCCCACAGGTGAACACTGAAGCTTTCTTT. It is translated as CASSPQVNTEAFF.

CDR3 sequence (DNA): TGCAGTGCTAGTTCCGTGGGGGGTCTCGGAGCTTTCTTT. It specifies CSASSVGGLGAFF. V usage is TRBV20-1 and J usage is TRBJ1-1, with D tentatively TRBD1 (5 bases). The CDR3 contains 13 residues. Trimming pared 3 bases from V and 10 bases from J, leaving 18 bases between. From germline, CDR1 is DFQATT and CDR2 SNEGSKA (reference sequence).